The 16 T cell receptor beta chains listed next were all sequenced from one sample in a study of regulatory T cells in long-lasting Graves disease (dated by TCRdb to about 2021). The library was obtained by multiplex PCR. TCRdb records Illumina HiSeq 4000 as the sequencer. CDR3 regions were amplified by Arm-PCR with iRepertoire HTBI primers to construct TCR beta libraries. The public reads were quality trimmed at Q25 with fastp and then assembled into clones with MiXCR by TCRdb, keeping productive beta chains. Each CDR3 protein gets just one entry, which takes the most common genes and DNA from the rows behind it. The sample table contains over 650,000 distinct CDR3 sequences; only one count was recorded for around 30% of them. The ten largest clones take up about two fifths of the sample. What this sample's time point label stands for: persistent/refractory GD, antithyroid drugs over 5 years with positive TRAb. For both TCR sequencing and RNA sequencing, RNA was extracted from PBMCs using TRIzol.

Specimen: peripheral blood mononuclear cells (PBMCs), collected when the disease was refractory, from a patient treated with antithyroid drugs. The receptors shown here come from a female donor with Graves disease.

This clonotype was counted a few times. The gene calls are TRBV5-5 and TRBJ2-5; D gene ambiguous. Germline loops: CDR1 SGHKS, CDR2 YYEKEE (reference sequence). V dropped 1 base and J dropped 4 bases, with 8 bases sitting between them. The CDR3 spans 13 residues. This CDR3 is CASSLFDGETQYF. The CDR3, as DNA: TGTGCCAGCAGCTTGTTCGACGGAGAGACCCAGTACTTC.

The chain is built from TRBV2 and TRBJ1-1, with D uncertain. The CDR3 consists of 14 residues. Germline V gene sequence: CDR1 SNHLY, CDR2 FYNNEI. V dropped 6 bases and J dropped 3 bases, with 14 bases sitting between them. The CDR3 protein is CASRRSTADTEAFF. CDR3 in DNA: TGTGCCAGCAGGCGGTCGACGGCAGACACTGAAGCTTTCTTT.

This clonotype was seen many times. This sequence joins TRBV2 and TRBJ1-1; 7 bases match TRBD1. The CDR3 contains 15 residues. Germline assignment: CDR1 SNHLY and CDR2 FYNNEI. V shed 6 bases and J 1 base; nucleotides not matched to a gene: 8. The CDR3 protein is CASSPTGLGNTEAFF. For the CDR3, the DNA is TGTGCCAGCAGCCCGACAGGGTTGGGGAACACTGAAGCTTTCTTT.

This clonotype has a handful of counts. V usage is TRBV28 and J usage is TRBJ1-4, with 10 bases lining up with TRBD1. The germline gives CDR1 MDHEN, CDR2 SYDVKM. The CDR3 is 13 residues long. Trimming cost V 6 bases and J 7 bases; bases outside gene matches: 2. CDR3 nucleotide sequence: TGTGCCAGCAGGACAGGGGGCCGTGAAAAACTGTTTTTT. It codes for CASRTGGREKLFF.

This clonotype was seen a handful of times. CDR3 sequence reads: CSARDDRTGRIQPQHF. In nucleotides, the CDR3 is TGCAGTGCTAGAGATGATCGGACAGGGCGGATTCAGCCCCAGCATTTT. The chain recombines TRBV20-1 with TRBJ1-5, with 8 positions matching TRBD1. Germline lookup yields CDR1 DFQATT and CDR2 SNEGSKA (reference sequence). The CDR3 contains 16 residues. V trimming: 0 bases; J trimming: 6 bases; junction bases outside the gene matches: 10.

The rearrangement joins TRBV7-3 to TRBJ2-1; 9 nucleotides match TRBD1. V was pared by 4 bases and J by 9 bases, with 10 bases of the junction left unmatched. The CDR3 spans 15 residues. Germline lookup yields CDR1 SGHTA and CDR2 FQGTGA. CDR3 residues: CASSSGQGGLGEQFF. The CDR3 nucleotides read TGTGCCAGCAGCTCGGGACAGGGAGGATTGGGTGAGCAGTTCTTC.

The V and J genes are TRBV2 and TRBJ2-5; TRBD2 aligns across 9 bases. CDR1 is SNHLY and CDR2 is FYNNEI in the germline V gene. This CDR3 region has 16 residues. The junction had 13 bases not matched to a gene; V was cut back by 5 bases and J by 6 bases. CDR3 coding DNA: TGTGCCAGCAGTCCAGGGATAGCGGGAGTGACCAAGACCCAGTACTTC. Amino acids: CASSPGIAGVTKTQYF.

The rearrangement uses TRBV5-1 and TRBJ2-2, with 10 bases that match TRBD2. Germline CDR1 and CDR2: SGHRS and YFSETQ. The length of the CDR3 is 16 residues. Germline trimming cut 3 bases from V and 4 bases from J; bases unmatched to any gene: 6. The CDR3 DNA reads TGCGCCAGCAGCTATGCTAGCGGGAGTGGCACCGGGGAGCTGTTTTTT. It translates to CASSYASGSGTGELFF.

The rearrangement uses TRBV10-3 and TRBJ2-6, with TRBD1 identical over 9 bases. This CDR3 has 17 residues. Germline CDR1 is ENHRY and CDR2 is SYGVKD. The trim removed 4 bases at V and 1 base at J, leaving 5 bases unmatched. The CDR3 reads CAISGGQGRSGANVLTF. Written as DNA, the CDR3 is TGTGCCATCAGTGGGGGACAGGGAAGGTCTGGGGCCAACGTCCTGACTTTC.

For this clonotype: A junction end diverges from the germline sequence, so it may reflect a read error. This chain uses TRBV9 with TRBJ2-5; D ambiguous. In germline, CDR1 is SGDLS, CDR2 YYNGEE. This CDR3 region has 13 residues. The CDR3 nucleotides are TGTGCCTGCAGCTCCCCCGTCCAAGAGACCCAGTACTTC. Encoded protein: CACSSPVQETQYF.

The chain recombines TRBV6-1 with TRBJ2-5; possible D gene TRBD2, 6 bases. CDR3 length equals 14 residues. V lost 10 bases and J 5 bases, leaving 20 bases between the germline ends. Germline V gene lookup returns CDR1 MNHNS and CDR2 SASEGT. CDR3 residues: CANTSRDFRETQYF. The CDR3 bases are TGTGCCAACACTTCCCGGGACTTTAGGGAGACCCAGTACTTC.

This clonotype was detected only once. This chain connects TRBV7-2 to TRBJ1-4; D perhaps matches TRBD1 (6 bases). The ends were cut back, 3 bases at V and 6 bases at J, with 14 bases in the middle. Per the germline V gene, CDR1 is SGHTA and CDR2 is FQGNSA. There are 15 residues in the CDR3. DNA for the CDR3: TGTGCCAGCAGCTTGGGGCAGGGGCGGGATGAAAAACTGTTTTTT. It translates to CASSLGQGRDEKLFF.

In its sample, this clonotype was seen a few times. CDR3 protein: CASSPPVGLSTEAFF. DNA of the CDR3: TGTGCCAGCTCACCTCCGGTAGGGCTGAGCACTGAAGCTTTCTTT. This chain joins TRBV18 and TRBJ1-1; D remains unclear. The V end was cut by 3 bases, the J end by 4 bases, with 15 bases between. The CDR3 covers 15 residues. Germline CDR1 and CDR2: KGHSH and LQKENI.

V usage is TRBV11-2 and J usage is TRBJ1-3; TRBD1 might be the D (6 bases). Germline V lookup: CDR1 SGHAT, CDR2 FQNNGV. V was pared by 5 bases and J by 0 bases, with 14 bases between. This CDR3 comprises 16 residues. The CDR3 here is CASSARDIVSGNTIYF. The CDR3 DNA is TGTGCCAGCAGCGCCCGGGACATCGTCTCTGGAAACACCATATATTTT.

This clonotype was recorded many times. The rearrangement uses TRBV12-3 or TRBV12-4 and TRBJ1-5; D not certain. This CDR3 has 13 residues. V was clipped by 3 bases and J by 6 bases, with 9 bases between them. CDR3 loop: CASSLGNRQPQHF. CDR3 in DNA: TGTGCCAGCAGTTTGGGGAACCGTCAGCCCCAGCATTTT.

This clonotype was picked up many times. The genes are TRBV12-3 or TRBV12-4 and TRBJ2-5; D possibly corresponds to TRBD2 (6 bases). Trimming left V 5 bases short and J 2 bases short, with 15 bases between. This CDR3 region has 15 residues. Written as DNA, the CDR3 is TGTGCCAGCAGTCCCATGAGGGACTTACAAGAGACCCAGTACTTC. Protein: CASSPMRDLQETQYF.